The rows below give T cell receptor beta chains drawn from one sample of a study of shared clonotypes between healthy human individuals. TCRdb's table, derived via immunoSEQ multiplex PCR, lists solely in-frame clones and lacks some. This table has about 2.2 million clones, 85% to 95% appearing once. The sequenced sample consisted of naive CD8+ T cells from PBMCs. The receptor source for this set is a man in his late teens or twenties in good health. Some clones in this sample may be carry-over from other donors' samples. The CDR3 runs from the conserved cysteine through the conserved F or W. The D gene is left open where the match is weak. Clone size is not always given. Where it is, it says once, few, many or a class for expanded clones.

>TRBJ1-4|.|TRBV27|.|15
CASSPYRTSNEKLFF
TGTGCCAGCAGTCCTTACAGGACCTCTAATGAAAAACTGTTTTTT
>TRBJ2-1|.|TRBV9|.|19
CASSVDNGLGRSSYNEQFF
TGTGCCAGCAGCGTTGATAATGGGTTGGGGCGGAGCTCCTACAATGAGCAGTTCTTC
>TRBJ1-2|.|TRBV4-1|.|15
CASSQDPTVLYGYTF
TGCGCCAGCAGCCAAGATCCCACAGTCCTCTATGGCTACACCTTC
>TRBJ2-1|TRBD2|TRBV27|.|16
CASSLRLAGVHNEQFF
TGTGCCAGCAGTTTACGGCTAGCGGGAGTTCACAATGAGCAGTTCTTC
>TRBJ2-2|.|TRBV9|.|14
CASSESFPPGELFF
TGTGCCAGCAGCGAATCGTTCCCCCCCGGGGAGCTGTTTTTT
>TRBJ2-5|TRBD1|TRBV7-6|.|17
CASSLQDRGPLQETQYF
TGTGCCAGCAGCTTACAGGACAGGGGCCCGCTCCAAGAGACCCAGTACTTC
>TRBJ2-5|.|TRBV27|.|16
CASSSPAGSGSETQYF
TGTGCCAGCAGTTCCCCGGCCGGGTCGGGGTCCGAGACCCAGTACTTC
>TRBJ2-1|.|TRBV27|.|18
CASSPQAVSVRGYNEQFF
TGTGCCAGCAGCCCTCAGGCCGTGTCCGTACGGGGGTACAATGAGCAGTTCTTC
>TRBJ2-1|TRBD2|TRBV28|.|16
CASSFALAGGPGEQFF
TGTGCCAGCAGTTTTGCACTAGCGGGAGGGCCGGGTGAGCAGTTCTTC
>TRBJ1-5|TRBD1|TRBV28|.|15
CASSLMTGSNQPQHF
TGTGCCAGCAGTCTGATGACAGGGAGCAATCAGCCCCAGCATTTT
>TRBJ1-2|.|TRBV19|once|11
CASRTPRGYTF
TGTGCCAGTAGAACACCGAGAGGCTACACCTTC
>TRBJ2-7|.|TRBV27|few|13
CASSFGASYEQYF
TGTGCCAGCAGTTTTGGCGCCTCCTACGAGCAGTACTTC
>TRBJ2-7|TRBD2|TRBV10-2|once|14
CASGWTSGAYEQYF
TGCGCCAGCGGATGGACTAGCGGGGCCTACGAGCAGTACTTC
>TRBJ2-3|.|TRBV6-1|few|11
CASSEADTQYF
TGTGCCAGCAGTGAAGCAGATACGCAGTATTTT
>TRBJ1-4|.|TRBV11-2|.|15
CASSEIVENSEKLFF
TGTGCCAGCAGCGAAATTGTGGAGAATAGTGAAAAACTGTTTTTT
>TRBJ2-1|.|TRBV6-5|.|16
CASSYSTGPRVNEQFF
TGTGCCAGCAGTTACTCGACGGGCCCGAGGGTCAATGAGCAGTTCTTC
>TRBJ2-7|.|TRBV5-4|.|14
CASSLNSPSYEQYF
TGTGCCAGCAGCTTAAATTCTCCCTCCTACGAGCAGTACTTC
>TRBJ2-7|TRBD2|TRBV27|.|16
CASSLSRLAGGGEQYF
TGTGCCAGCAGTTTATCGCGGCTAGCGGGAGGAGGTGAGCAGTACTTC
>TRBJ2-3|TRBD2|TRBV7-3|.|17
CASSLTGTSGTTDTQYF
TGTGCCAGCAGCTTAACGGGGACTAGCGGGACTACAGATACGCAGTATTTT
>TRBJ2-3|.|TRBV11-2|.|15
CASSLFPVSTDTQYF
TGTGCCAGCAGCTTATTCCCGGTCAGCACAGATACGCAGTATTTT
>TRBJ1-1|.|TRBV2|.|15
CASSRWGDENTEAFF
TGTGCCAGCAGCAGGTGGGGCGACGAGAACACTGAAGCTTTCTTT
>TRBJ1-2|.|TRBV6-1|.|14
CASSEGGEDYGYTF
TGTGCCAGCAGTGAAGGGGGGGAGGACTATGGCTACACCTTC
>TRBJ1-5|.|TRBV9|.|15
CASSVDGGGNQPQHF
TGTGCCAGCAGCGTAGACGGGGGAGGCAATCAGCCCCAGCATTTT
>TRBJ2-2|.|TRBV27|once|12
CASTGATGELFF
TGTGCCAGCACTGGGGCCACCGGGGAGCTGTTTTTT
>TRBJ1-5|.|TRBV5-6|.|14
CASSLVDSNQPQHF
TGTGCCAGCAGCTTGGTGGACAGCAATCAGCCCCAGCATTTT
>TRBJ2-1|.|TRBV27|.|14
CASSLGAGYNEQFF
TGTGCCAGCAGTTTAGGGGCGGGTTACAATGAGCAGTTCTTC
>TRBJ2-1|.|TRBV11-2|.|12
CASSPLRGEQFF
TGTGCCAGCAGCCCCCTCCGCGGTGAGCAGTTCTTC
>TRBJ2-1|.|TRBV19|.|12
CASSISGSEQFF
TGTGCCAGTAGTATTTCAGGGAGTGAGCAGTTCTTC
>TRBJ2-2|.|TRBV9|.|12
CASRSGTGELFF
TGTGCCAGCAGGTCGGGTACCGGGGAGCTGTTTTTT
>TRBJ1-2|.|TRBV12-5|.|14
CASGGSGGFYGYTF
TGTGCTAGTGGCGGGAGTGGGGGTTTCTATGGCTACACCTTC
>TRBJ2-3|.|TRBV2|.|11
CASIAGNTQYF
TGTGCCAGCATAGCCGGGAATACGCAGTATTTT
>TRBJ2-1|.|TRBV27|.|15
CASSLQVQGSNEQFF
TGTGCCAGCAGTTTACAGGTCCAGGGGAGTAATGAGCAGTTCTTC
>TRBJ2-5|TRBD2|TRBV6-7|.|16
CASSYSLTGGQETQYF
TGTGCCAGCAGTTACTCCCTAACGGGAGGGCAAGAGACCCAGTACTTC
>TRBJ2-1|TRBD2|TRBV4-3|once|17
CASSQDLSLAGYNEQFF
TGCGCCAGCAGCCAAGATCTGTCTCTAGCGGGATACAATGAGCAGTTCTTC
>TRBJ2-1|TRBD1|TRBV5-5|.|15
CASSFWTGDINEQFF
TGTGCCAGCAGCTTTTGGACAGGGGATATCAATGAGCAGTTCTTC
>TRBJ2-7|TRBD2|TRBV14|.|17
CASSQVLAGERAYEQYF
TGTGCCAGCAGCCAAGTACTAGCGGGAGAAAGGGCCTACGAGCAGTACTTC
>TRBJ1-2|.|TRBV4-1|.|14
CASSQGLGSYGYTF
TGCGCCAGCAGCCAAGGACTAGGGAGCTATGGCTACACCTTC
>TRBJ2-1|TRBD2|TRBV14|.|14
CASSPGTSESSQFF
TGTGCCAGCAGCCCCGGGACTAGCGAGAGTTCGCAGTTCTTC
>TRBJ1-3|TRBD1|TRBV2|.|15
CASRAGGKSGNTIYF
TGTGCCAGCAGGGCAGGGGGCAAGTCTGGAAACACCATATATTTT
>TRBJ2-1|.|TRBV6-5|.|11
CASSYMGEQFF
TGTGCCAGCAGTTACATGGGTGAGCAGTTCTTC
>TRBJ2-7|.|TRBV9|once|15
CASSVGVAPSYEQYF
TGTGCCAGCAGCGTAGGCGTGGCGCCCTCCTACGAGCAGTACTTC
>TRBJ2-5|TRBD2|TRBV7-7|.|15
CASSLGLAYQETQYF
TGTGCCAGCAGCTTGGGACTAGCGTATCAAGAGACCCAGTACTTC
>TRBJ2-2|TRBD2|TRBV7-3|few|15
CASSLLAGGPGELFF
TGTGCCAGCAGCTTACTAGCGGGAGGTCCCGGGGAGCTGTTTTTT
>TRBJ2-7|TRBD2|TRBV5-1|.|15
CASSSSGRALWEQYF
TGCGCCAGCAGTTCTAGCGGGAGGGCCCTATGGGAGCAGTACTTC
>TRBJ1-5|.|TRBV28|.|16
CASTPDSSNSNQPQHF
TGTGCCAGCACCCCAGACAGTTCCAATAGCAATCAGCCCCAGCATTTT
>TRBJ2-7|.|TRBV19|.|12
CASGLSFYEQYF
TGTGCCAGTGGCCTTTCCTTCTACGAGCAGTACTTC
>TRBJ2-1|.|TRBV4-1|.|15
CASSGRWRDYNEQFF
TGCGCCAGCAGCGGTAGGTGGCGGGACTACAATGAGCAGTTCTTC
>TRBJ1-2|TRBD1|TRBV9|.|13
CASTLSGGHGYTF
TGTGCCAGCACCCTCTCAGGGGGCCATGGCTACACCTTC
>TRBJ1-2|.|TRBV9|.|12
CASSARENGYTF
TGTGCCAGCAGCGCCAGGGAGAATGGCTACACCTTC
>TRBJ1-4|TRBD1|TRBV13|.|15
CASSEGGQFSEKLFF
TGTGCCAGCAGCGAAGGGGGACAGTTCAGTGAAAAACTGTTTTTT
>TRBJ2-5|TRBD2|TRBV18|.|16
CASSPPVQREWETQYF
TGTGCCAGCTCACCACCGGTCCAGCGGGAATGGGAGACCCAGTACTTC
>TRBJ2-7|TRBD2|TRBV9|few|15
CASSATGTSGYEQYF
TGTGCCAGCAGTGCAACCGGGACTAGCGGCTACGAGCAGTACTTC
>TRBJ2-1|TRBD1|TRBV7-2|.|15
CASSSRDRALHEQFF
TGTGCCAGCAGCTCCCGGGACAGAGCACTCCATGAGCAGTTCTTC
>TRBJ2-7|TRBD1|TRBV18|.|15
CASSPPDRGLSEQYF
TGTGCCAGCTCACCACCGGACAGGGGGTTGTCCGAGCAGTACTTC